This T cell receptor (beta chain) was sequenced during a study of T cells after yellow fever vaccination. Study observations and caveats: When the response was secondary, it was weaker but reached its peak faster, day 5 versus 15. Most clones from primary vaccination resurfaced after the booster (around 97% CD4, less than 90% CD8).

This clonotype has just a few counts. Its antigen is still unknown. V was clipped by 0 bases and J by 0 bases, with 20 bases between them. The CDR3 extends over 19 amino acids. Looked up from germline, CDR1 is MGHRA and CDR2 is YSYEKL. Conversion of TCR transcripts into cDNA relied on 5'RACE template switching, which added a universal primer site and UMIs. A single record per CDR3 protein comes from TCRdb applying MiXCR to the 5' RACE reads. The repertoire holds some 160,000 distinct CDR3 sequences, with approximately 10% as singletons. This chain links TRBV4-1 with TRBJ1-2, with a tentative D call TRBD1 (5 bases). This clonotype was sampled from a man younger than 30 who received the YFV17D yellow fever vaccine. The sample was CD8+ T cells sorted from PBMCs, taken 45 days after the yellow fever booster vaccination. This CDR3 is CASSQDGGTAGPTNYGYTF. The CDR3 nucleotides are TGCGCCAGCAGCCAAGACGGGGGAACGGCAGGACCCACTAACTATGGCTACACCTTC.